This T cell receptor beta chain was found in a study of T cells in localized non-small cell lung cancer. Study-wide results and caveats: Paired adjacent lung recovered a median around 62 of the top 100 tumor clones. The study linked higher blood T cell density to longer overall survival. Maximal T cell clonality occurred in uninvolved adjacent lung, with tumor ranking below it.

Concerning this clone itself: Its target is unknown.

Measured with immunoSEQ multiplex PCR; TCRdb has only the in-frame clones, and not every one. The sample shows about 78,000 clones, 84% of them seen only once. The CDR3 totals 14 residues. The V end lost 5 bases, the J end lost 7 bases, and 17 bases lay between the germline ends. Germline-derived CDR1 and CDR2 are WSHSY and SAAADI. The TCR was taken from a man between 40 and 70 years old with stage I lung adenocarcinoma. V is TRBV10-2 and J is TRBJ1-2; D unresolved. The sequences come from peripheral blood, collected before any cancer treatment. The chain's CDR3 is CASSNLGQTGGYTF. For the CDR3, the DNA is TGCGCCAGCAGTAACTTAGGTCAAACGGGTGGCTACACCTTC.